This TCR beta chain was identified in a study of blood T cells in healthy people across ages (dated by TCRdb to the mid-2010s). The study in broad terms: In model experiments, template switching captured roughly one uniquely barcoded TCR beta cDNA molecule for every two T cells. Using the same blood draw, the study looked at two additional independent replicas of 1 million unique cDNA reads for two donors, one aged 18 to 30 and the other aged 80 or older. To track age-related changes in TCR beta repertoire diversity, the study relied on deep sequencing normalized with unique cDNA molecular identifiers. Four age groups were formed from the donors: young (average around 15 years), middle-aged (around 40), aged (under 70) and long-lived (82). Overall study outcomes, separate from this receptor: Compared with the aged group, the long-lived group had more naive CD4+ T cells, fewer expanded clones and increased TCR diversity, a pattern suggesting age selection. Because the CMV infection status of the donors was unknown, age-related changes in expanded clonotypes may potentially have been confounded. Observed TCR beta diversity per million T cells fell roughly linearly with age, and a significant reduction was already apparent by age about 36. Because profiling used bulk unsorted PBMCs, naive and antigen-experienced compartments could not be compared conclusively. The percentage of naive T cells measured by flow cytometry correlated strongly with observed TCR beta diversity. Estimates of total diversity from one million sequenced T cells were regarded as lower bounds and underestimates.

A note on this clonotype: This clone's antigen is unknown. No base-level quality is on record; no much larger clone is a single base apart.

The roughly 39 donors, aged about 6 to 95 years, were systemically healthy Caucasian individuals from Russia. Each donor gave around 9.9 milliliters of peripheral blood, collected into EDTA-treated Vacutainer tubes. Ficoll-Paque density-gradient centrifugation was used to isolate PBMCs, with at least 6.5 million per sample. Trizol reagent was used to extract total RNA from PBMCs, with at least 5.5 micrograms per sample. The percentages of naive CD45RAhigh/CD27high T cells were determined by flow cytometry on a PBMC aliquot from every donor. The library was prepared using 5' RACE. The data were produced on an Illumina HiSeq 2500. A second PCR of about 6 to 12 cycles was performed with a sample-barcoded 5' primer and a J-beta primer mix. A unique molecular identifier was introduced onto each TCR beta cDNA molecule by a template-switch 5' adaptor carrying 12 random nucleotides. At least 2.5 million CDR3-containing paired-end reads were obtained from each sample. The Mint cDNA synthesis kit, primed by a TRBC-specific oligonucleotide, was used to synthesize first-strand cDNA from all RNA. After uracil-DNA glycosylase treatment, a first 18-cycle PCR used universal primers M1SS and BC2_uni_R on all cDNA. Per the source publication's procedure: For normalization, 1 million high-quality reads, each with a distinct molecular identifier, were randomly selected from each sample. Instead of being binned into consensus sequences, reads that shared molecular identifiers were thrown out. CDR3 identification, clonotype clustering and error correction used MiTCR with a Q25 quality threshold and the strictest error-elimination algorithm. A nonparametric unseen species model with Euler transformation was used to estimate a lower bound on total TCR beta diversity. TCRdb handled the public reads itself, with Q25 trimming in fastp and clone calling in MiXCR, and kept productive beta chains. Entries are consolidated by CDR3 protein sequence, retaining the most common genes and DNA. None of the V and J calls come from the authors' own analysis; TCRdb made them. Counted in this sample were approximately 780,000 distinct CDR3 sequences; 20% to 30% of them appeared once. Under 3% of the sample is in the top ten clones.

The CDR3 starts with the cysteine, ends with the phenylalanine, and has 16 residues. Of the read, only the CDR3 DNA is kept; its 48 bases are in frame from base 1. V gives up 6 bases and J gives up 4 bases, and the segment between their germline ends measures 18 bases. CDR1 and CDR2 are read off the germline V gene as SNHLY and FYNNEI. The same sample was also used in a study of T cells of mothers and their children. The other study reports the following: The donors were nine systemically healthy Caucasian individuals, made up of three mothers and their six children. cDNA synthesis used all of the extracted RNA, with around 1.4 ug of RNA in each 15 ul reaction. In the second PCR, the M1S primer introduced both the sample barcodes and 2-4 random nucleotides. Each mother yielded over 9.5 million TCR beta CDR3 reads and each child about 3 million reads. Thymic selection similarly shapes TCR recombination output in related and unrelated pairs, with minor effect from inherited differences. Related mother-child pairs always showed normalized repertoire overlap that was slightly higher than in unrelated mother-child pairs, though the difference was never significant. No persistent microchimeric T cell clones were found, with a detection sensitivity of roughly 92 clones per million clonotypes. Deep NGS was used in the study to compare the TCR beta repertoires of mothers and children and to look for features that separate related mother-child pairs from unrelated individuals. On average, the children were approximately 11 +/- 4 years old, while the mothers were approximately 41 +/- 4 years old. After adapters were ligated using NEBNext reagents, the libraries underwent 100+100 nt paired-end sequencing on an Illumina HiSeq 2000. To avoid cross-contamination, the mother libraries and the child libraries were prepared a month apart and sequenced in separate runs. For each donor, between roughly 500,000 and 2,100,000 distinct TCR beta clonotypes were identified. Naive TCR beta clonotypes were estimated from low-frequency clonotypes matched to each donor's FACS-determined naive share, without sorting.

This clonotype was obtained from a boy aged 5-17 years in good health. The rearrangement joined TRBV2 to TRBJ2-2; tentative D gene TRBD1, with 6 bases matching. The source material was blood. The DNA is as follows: TGTGCCAGCAGAGGTGGCAGGGGAGTATCCACCGGGGAGCTGTTTTTT. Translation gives CASRGGRGVSTGELFF.